A single sample is the source of the 25 T cell receptor beta chains below, sequenced in a study of molecular identifiers for immune sequencing clone quantification. One entry per CDR3 protein results from TCRdb running MiXCR on the PCR reads. The sample contains some 580,000 distinct CDR3 sequences, 25% of which appear only once. Material for sequencing was naive CD8+ T cells from blood, with Jurkat cell RNA spiked in. Sample subset: FACS-sorted CD8+CD4-CCR7+CD45RA+ naive T cells. Receptor source: a human donor in good health. Some libraries in this study had Jurkat cell RNA spiked in.

The chain employs TRBV4-3 and TRBJ2-7; TRBD2 agrees at 9 bases. Germline CDR1 is LGHNA and CDR2 is YSLEER. The V and J ends lost 0 bases and 5 bases, in that order; junction bases with no gene match: 8. This CDR3 region has 16 residues. This chain's CDR3 is CASSQERGGIVHEQYF. CDR3 in DNA: TGCGCCAGCAGCCAAGAGCGGGGGGGAATTGTCCACGAGCAGTACTTC.

This clonotype was found many times. The chain carries TRBV4-1 and TRBJ2-3; 9 bases align to TRBD2. There are 18 residues in the CDR3. Trimming took 1 base from V and 1 from J; bases not matched to a gene: 9. Germline lookup yields CDR1 MGHRA and CDR2 YSYEKL. Here the CDR3 DNA reads TGCGCCAGCAGCCAAGTTCCCCCCCTAGCGGGACGCACAGATACGCAGTATTTT. This gives the protein CASSQVPPLAGRTDTQYF.

In this sample, this clonotype turned up many times. The V call is TRBV20-1, the J call TRBJ2-7; TRBD2 is a possible D gene (5 bases). The CDR3 is 15 residues long. V was trimmed by 6 bases and J by 0 bases, leaving 18 bases between them. Per germline, CDR1 DFQATT and CDR2 SNEGSKA (reference sequence). The chain's CDR3 is CSAADRGRSSYEQYF. The CDR3 DNA follows: TGCAGTGCGGCGGACCGGGGTAGGAGCTCCTACGAGCAGTACTTC.

This clonotype was recorded at least ten times. The rearrangement joins TRBV7-2 to TRBJ2-2; D gene unclear. There are 13 residues in the CDR3. Per the germline V gene, CDR1 is SGHTA and CDR2 is FQGNSA. V gave up 3 bases and J gave up 9 bases, with 11 bases separating them. The CDR3 region is CASSFELRRELFF. CDR3 DNA sequence: TGTGCCAGCAGCTTTGAATTACGCCGGGAGCTGTTTTTT.

This clonotype came up many times. This chain joins TRBV20-1 and TRBJ1-1, with D maybe TRBD1 (5 bases). The V and J ends lost 3 bases and 3 bases respectively, with 17 bases between them. This CDR3 contains 15 residues. In germline, CDR1 is DFQATT, CDR2 SNEGSKA (reference sequence). CDR3 bases: TGCAGTGCTAGGGGGACTGAGGGCTTGGACACTGAAGCTTTCTTT. Translating it yields CSARGTEGLDTEAFF.

This clonotype was counted ten times or more. This sequence joins TRBV28 and TRBJ2-7; D is possibly TRBD1 or TRBD2 (5 bases each). Trimming removed 7 bases at V and 3 bases at J, with 13 bases between. There are 13 residues in the CDR3. Germline lookup yields CDR1 MDHEN and CDR2 SYDVKM. The CDR3 loop is CASKGPALYEQYF. CDR3 bases: TGTGCCAGCAAGGGACCAGCTCTCTACGAGCAGTACTTC.

This clonotype was counted once. Given a much more abundant clone one base away, this may be a read error. The chain has TRBV24-1 and TRBJ2-3; TRBD2 is a possible D gene (6 bases). Looked up from germline, CDR1 is KGHDR and CDR2 is SFDVKD. This CDR3 contains 14 residues. Here the CDR3 DNA reads TGTGCCACCAGTGAGGGGGGAGGCACAGATACGCTGTATTTT. Translated, it gives CATSEGGGTDTLYF.

There are a few counts of this clonotype. Since a much larger clone is just one base distant, this may be a read error. V and J are TRBV12-3 or TRBV12-4 and TRBJ2-2; 10 bases fit TRBD2. CDR3 length: 16 amino acids. DNA for the CDR3: TGTGCCAGCAGTCCCGGAGCGGGAGGGTACACCGGGGAGCTGTATTTT. As protein: CASSPGAGGYTGELYF.

This clonotype was observed at least ten times. This rearrangement joins TRBV5-6 to TRBJ2-7; possibly TRBD1 or TRBD2 for D (5 bases each). CDR1 is SGHDT, CDR2 YYEEEE, per germline. CDR3 length: 14 residues. Trimming pared 4 bases from V and 2 bases from J, leaving 13 bases between. The CDR3 nucleotides are TGTGCCAGCAGCCTCGGGACGTCGCCCTACGAGCAGTACTTC. Protein: CASSLGTSPYEQYF. Looking up the rest from reference TRBV5-6 and TRBJ2-7 gives the full variable domain: DAGVTQSPTHLIKTRGQQVTLRCSPKSGHDTVSWYQQALGQGPQFIFQYYEEEERQRGNFPDRFSGHQFPNYSSELNVNALLLGDSALYLCASSLGTSPYEQYFGPGTRLTVT.

This chain uses TRBV4-3 with TRBJ1-5; maybe TRBD1 (5 bases). CDR3 length: 17 amino acids. The germline V gene has CDR1 LGHNA and CDR2 YSLEER. Trimming left V 0 bases short and J 2 bases short, with 14 bases between. The CDR3 nucleotides read TGCGCCAGCAGCCAAGATTCCAGGGCGGGAGGCAATCAGCCCCAGCATTTT. This encodes CASSQDSRAGGNQPQHF.

This clonotype was counted a few times. This sequence joins TRBV20-1 and TRBJ1-1; tentative D call: TRBD1 (6 bases). The CDR3 sequence is 13 residues long. Germline V CDR1 and CDR2: DFQATT, SNEGSKA (reference sequence). CDR3 residues: CATQGRGNTEAFF. Here the CDR3 DNA reads TGCGCAACTCAGGGGAGGGGGAACACTGAAGCTTTCTTT.

Turning to this clonotype: This clone may be a read error of a much larger clone one base away. The rearrangement links TRBV7-2 to TRBJ1-1, with TRBD1 identical over 8 bases. The CDR3 is 14 amino acids. Germline V gives CDR1 SGHTA, CDR2 FQGNSA. CDR3 sequence (DNA): TGTGCCAGCCGCTTGGGACAGGCGCAAACTGAAGCTTTCTTT. It specifies CASRLGQAQTEAFF.

This clonotype appeared a few times. V usage is TRBV27 and J usage is TRBJ1-1, with a possible D match to TRBD1 (5 bases). Germline V gives CDR1 MNHEY, CDR2 SMNVEV (reference sequence). The CDR3 spans 14 residues. Trimming pared 0 bases from V and 7 bases from J, leaving 12 bases between. The CDR3 DNA reads as TGTGCCAGCAGTTTATCGATGCCAGGGATTGAAGCTTTCTTT. It is translated as CASSLSMPGIEAFF.

The chain recombines TRBV12-3 or TRBV12-4 with TRBJ2-7; D is perhaps TRBD2 (7 bases). V lost 8 bases and J lost 3, with 11 bases in between. The CDR3 has 12 residues. The CDR3 reads CASGGGGYEQYF. The CDR3 DNA reads TGTGCCAGCGGGGGAGGGGGCTACGAGCAGTACTTC.

This clonotype was counted many times. V usage is TRBV7-9 and J usage is TRBJ1-1; D is possibly TRBD1 (5 bases). Trimming took off 7 bases at V and 3 bases at J, with 12 bases between the two ends. The CDR3 length is 13 residues. Germline CDR1 and CDR2: SEHNR and FQNEAQ (reference sequence). The CDR3 is CASNIEGDTEAFF. The CDR3 region has the DNA TGTGCCAGCAACATTGAAGGGGACACTGAAGCTTTCTTT.

This clonotype occurred a few times. The gene calls are TRBV29-1 and TRBJ2-7; D gene ambiguous. Between the trimmed V and J ends, which lost 1 base and 3 bases, there was a span of 10 bases. Per the germline V gene, CDR1 is SQVTM and CDR2 is ANQGSEA. CDR3 length: 13 residues. CDR3 coding DNA: TGCAGCGTTGAAGTTGAGGTCGACTACGAGCAGTACTTC. This sequence encodes CSVEVEVDYEQYF.

The V and J genes are TRBV27 and TRBJ2-3; D possibly uses TRBD1 or TRBD2 (6 bases each). This CDR3 comprises 15 residues. Trimming stripped 6 bases from V and 0 bases from J, with 13 bases between. From germline, CDR1 is MNHEY and CDR2 SMNVEV (reference sequence). The CDR3 here is CASRGGKFSTDTQYF. The CDR3 DNA reads as TGTGCCAGCAGGGGGGGCAAGTTTAGCACAGATACGCAGTATTTT.

As concerns this clonotype: A read error is possible here, since a much larger clone lies one base away. The DNA of the CDR3 is TGCGCCAGCAGCCAAGCTCGGTCCTCTGGAGACACCATATATTTT. Amino acids: CASSQARSSGDTIYF. V is TRBV4-3 and J is TRBJ1-3; no clear D. Germline assignment: CDR1 LGHNA and CDR2 YSLEER. The CDR3 totals 15 residues.

This clonotype showed up many times. The chain has TRBV2 and TRBJ2-1, with 13 bases aligning to TRBD2. Germline trimming cut 9 bases from V and 4 bases from J; bases unmatched to any gene: 0. Germline V gives CDR1 SNHLY, CDR2 FYNNEI. The CDR3 totals 13 residues. CDR3 DNA: TGTGCCAGGGGACTAGCGGGATACAATGAGCAGTTCTTC. Amino acids: CARGLAGYNEQFF. Complete variable domain (other parts from reference TRBV2 and TRBJ2-1): EPEVTQTPSHQVTQMGQEVILRCVPISNHLYFYWYRQILGQKVEFLVSFYNNEISEKSEIFDDQFSVERPDGSNFTLKIRSTKLEDSAMYFCARGLAGYNEQFFGPGTRLTVL.

Turning to this clonotype: The conserved phenylalanine or tryptophan is not found at the CDR3 terminus, so this likely reflects a read error. The V call is TRBV19, the J call TRBJ1-1; 8 bases are shared with TRBD1. Germline V gene data show CDR1 as LNHDA and CDR2 as SQIVND (reference sequence). The length of the CDR3 is 17 residues. The ends lost 6 bases at V and 1 base at J; junction bases unmatched: 13. This chain's CDR3 is CASSPGTGDSWNTEAFY. The CDR3, as DNA: TGTGCCAGTAGCCCCGGGACAGGCGACTCCTGGAACACTGAAGCTTTCTAT.

This clonotype showed up just a few times. V and J are TRBV29-1 and TRBJ2-1, with 7 bases that match TRBD2. Per germline, CDR1 SQVTM and CDR2 ANQGSEA. This CDR3 has 17 amino acids. The J segment lost 4 bases and the V segment lost 1 base, leaving 13 bases of the junction unmatched. CDR3 in amino acids: CSVEAGVSGALYNEQFF. The CDR3 DNA sequence: TGCAGCGTTGAAGCAGGAGTCAGCGGGGCTCTTTACAATGAGCAGTTCTTC.

V is TRBV4-1 and J is TRBJ1-2; D might be TRBD1 (5 bases). Germline V gives CDR1 MGHRA, CDR2 YSYEKL. This CDR3 contains 15 residues. V was clipped by 0 bases and J by 2 bases, with 10 bases between them. The CDR3, as DNA: TGCGCCAGCAGCCAAGATCCGCAGGGAAACTATGGCTACACCTTC. Amino acids: CASSQDPQGNYGYTF.

This clonotype has ten or more counts. This sequence joins TRBV27 and TRBJ1-1, with D possibly matching TRBD1 (5 bases). Looked up from germline, CDR1 is MNHEY and CDR2 is SMNVEV (reference sequence). V lost 3 bases to trimming and J lost 3 bases, with 8 bases between them. This CDR3 has 13 residues. CDR3 coding DNA: TGTGCCAGCAGTTTCGGACACGACACTGAAGCTTTCTTT. Its translation: CASSFGHDTEAFF.

The table lists this clonotype with a few counts. One end of the junction is discordant with germline, which a read error may explain. The chain uses TRBV13 and TRBJ2-1, with D unclear. This CDR3 has 13 amino acids. Germline assignment: CDR1 PRHDT and CDR2 FYEKMQ (reference sequence). The CDR3 here is CASIGANNNERFF. DNA of the CDR3: TGTGCCAGCATTGGTGCGAATAACAATGAGCGGTTCTTC.

This clonotype was found many times. The chain is built from TRBV30 and TRBJ1-1, with D unclear. This CDR3 has 11 residues. Germline V gives CDR1 GTSNPN, CDR2 SVGIG (reference sequence). The V end was cut by 0 bases, the J end by 7 bases, with 6 bases between. The CDR3 DNA reads TGTGCCTGGAGTGTGACGATTGAAGCTTTCTTT. It is translated as CAWSVTIEAFF. The whole variable domain, remainder taken from reference TRBV30 and TRBJ1-1, is SQTIHQWPATLVQPVGSPLSLECTVEGTSNPNLYWYRQAAGRGLQLLFYSVGIGQISSEVPQNLSASRPQDRQFILSSKKLLLSDSGFYLCAWSVTIEAFFGQGTRLTVV.